The clone carrying this TCR beta chain has a handful of counts. What it binds is unknown. The data originate from a study of circulating and synovial CD4+ cells in juvenile arthritis. The study's findings and limits: T cell genome counts differed by at least an order of magnitude between CPL and CD4 samples. Vbeta family usage analysis did not detect the pathogenic-like versus bulk difference.

Here immunoSEQ multiplex PCR was the method, and the copy in TCRdb shows in-frame clones only, minus some. Among about 16,000 clones listed, more than 75% were seen once. The sequenced sample consisted of CD4+ T cells from blood. The sequence was obtained from a human donor with juvenile idiopathic arthritis.

The DNA for the CDR3 is TGTGCCAGTAGTACAGGGAGAACCCGGGGGATTTCACCCCTCCACTTT. This encodes CASSTGRTRGISPLHF. The chain carries TRBV19 and TRBJ1-6, with D possibly being TRBD1 (5 bases). This CDR3 comprises 16 residues. The V and J ends lost 4 bases and 9 bases respectively, with 19 bases between them. Germline V lookup: CDR1 LNHDA, CDR2 SQIVND (reference sequence).